Shown below are 20 T cell receptor beta chains from a single sample sequenced in a study of T-cell reconstitution after alpha-beta-depleted transplantation in children (dated by TCRdb to between 2015 and 2016). The library was made by PCR. Sequencing was carried out with an Illumina HiSeq 2500. TCR libraries were prepared with molecular barcoding, using unique molecular identifiers to normalize TCRbeta repertoire quantification. TCRdb took the public reads, trimmed them with fastp at Q25, ran MiXCR for clone calling and kept in-frame beta chains. Identical CDR3 protein sequences are pooled into one entry, listed with their most common genes and DNA. This sample lists fewer than 400,000 distinct CDR3 sequences; around 20% were detected once. Of the sample, 3.8% is held by the ten largest clones. This specimen was PBMCs from the stem cell graft donor, taken from the stem cell graft. The receptors originated from a human donor who donated a stem cell graft to a child with acute myeloid leukemia.

This clonotype was counted at least ten times. This chain joins TRBV20-1 and TRBJ2-2, with D unresolved. The germline gives CDR1 DFQATT, CDR2 SNEGSKA (reference sequence). CDR3 size: 18 residues. V lost 2 bases to trimming and J lost 0 bases, with 19 bases between them. The CDR3 reads CSARSQIQTHANTGELFF. The CDR3 DNA reads as TGCAGTGCTAGATCTCAAATCCAGACACATGCGAACACCGGGGAGCTGTTTTTT.

The chain couples TRBV28 to TRBJ2-1, with a weak D call TRBD2 (5 bases). The CDR3 totals 15 residues. Germline V lookup: CDR1 MDHEN, CDR2 SYDVKM. Trimming took off 8 bases at V and 0 bases at J, with 14 bases between the two ends. CDR3 loop: CASVKQRSSYNEQFF. Written as DNA, the CDR3 is TGTGCCAGCGTGAAACAGCGGAGCTCCTACAATGAGCAGTTCTTC.

This clonotype was detected only a few times. V usage is TRBV20-1 and J usage is TRBJ2-7, with 9 bases fitting TRBD2. There are 14 residues in the CDR3. V was pared by 3 bases and J by 0 bases, with 3 bases of the junction left unmatched. Germline lookup yields CDR1 DFQATT and CDR2 SNEGSKA (reference sequence). The CDR3 bases are TGCAGTGCTAGGACGACTAGCGGCTCCTACGAGCAGTACTTC. Protein: CSARTTSGSYEQYF.

The chain joins TRBV7-2 to TRBJ2-5, with TRBD2 matching 7 bases. J was trimmed by 4 bases and V by 7 bases; bases with no gene match: 12. The CDR3 is made up of 15 amino acids. Germline V lookup: CDR1 SGHTA, CDR2 FQGNSA. CDR3 region: CASTSPPGGSETQYF. The CDR3 region has the DNA TGTGCCAGCACCTCCCCACCGGGGGGATCAGAGACCCAGTACTTC.

The table lists this clonotype with many counts. CDR3 in DNA: TGCAGCGGCAGAGGACAGACCCAAGAGACCCAGTACTTC. Its translation is CSGRGQTQETQYF. The rearrangement links TRBV29-1 to TRBJ2-5, with D perhaps matching TRBD1 (6 bases). This CDR3 has 13 amino acids. Trimming pared 7 bases from V and 1 base from J, leaving 13 bases between. Germline CDR1 and CDR2: SQVTM and ANQGSEA.

This clonotype was seen a handful of times. The chain employs TRBV20-1 and TRBJ2-7, with TRBD1 matching 9 bases. CDR1 is DFQATT and CDR2 is SNEGSKA in the germline V gene (reference sequence). CDR3 length: 14 amino acids. The CDR3 is CSFDLTQGATEQYF. The CDR3, as DNA: TGCAGCTTCGACCTTACACAGGGGGCCACCGAGCAGTACTTC.

This chain uses TRBV5-1 with TRBJ2-1; D not certain. Trimming removed 0 bases at V and 2 bases at J, with 9 bases between. Germline loops: CDR1 SGHRS, CDR2 YFSETQ. The CDR3 contains 15 residues. CDR3 residues: CASSLDKHPYNEQFF. Written as DNA, the CDR3 is TGCGCCAGCAGCTTGGACAAGCACCCCTACAATGAGCAGTTCTTC.

This clonotype was detected a few times. The V and J genes are TRBV7-9 and TRBJ2-3; D call uncertain. The CDR3 consists of 13 residues. Trimming removed 5 bases from V and 14 bases from J, with 20 bases in between. Germline lookup yields CDR1 SEHNR and CDR2 FQNEAQ (reference sequence). CDR3 DNA: TGTGCCAGCAGCCCCTCTTCGATCCATCCCGTGTATTTT. This encodes CASSPSSIHPVYF.

This clonotype was picked up many times. The chain couples TRBV6-4 to TRBJ2-1; 11 bases match TRBD2. Germline V gene lookup returns CDR1 MRHNA and CDR2 SNTAGT. The CDR3 covers 14 residues. The J segment lost 5 bases and the V segment lost 7 bases, leaving 4 bases of the junction unmatched. CDR3 sequence reads: CASKGLADDNEQFF. CDR3 coding DNA: TGTGCCAGCAAGGGACTAGCGGACGACAATGAGCAGTTCTTC.

The V gene is TRBV25-1, the J gene TRBJ1-2; possibly TRBD1 for D (6 bases). The CDR3 covers 14 residues. The V end was cut by 3 bases, the J end by 5 bases, with 13 bases between. The germline V gene encodes CDR1 MGHDK and CDR2 SYGVNS. The CDR3 loop is CASSERQDIYGYTF. CDR3 bases: TGTGCCAGCAGTGAGCGACAGGACATTTATGGCTACACCTTC.

The table lists this clonotype with a few counts. The V call is TRBV5-1, the J call TRBJ1-1; D is unclear. With 3 bases removed from V and 3 bases from J, the gap between germline ends came to 9 bases. The CDR3 has 13 amino acids. Germline assignment: CDR1 SGHRS and CDR2 YFSETQ. CDR3 sequence: CASSSDRYTEAFF. The DNA of the CDR3 is TGCGCCAGCAGCTCGGATCGATACACTGAAGCTTTCTTT.

This clonotype was seen ten or more times. This chain links TRBV7-2 with TRBJ1-2; no reliable D call. Trimming pared 2 bases from V and 7 bases from J, leaving 8 bases between. Germline V gene sequence: CDR1 SGHTA, CDR2 FQGNSA. This CDR3 region has 12 residues. CDR3 in amino acids: CASSLSAGGYTF. DNA of the CDR3: TGTGCCAGCAGCTTATCGGCCGGTGGCTACACCTTC.

Only a few counts were recorded for this clonotype. This rearrangement joins TRBV28 to TRBJ2-5, with a possible D match to TRBD2 (5 bases). The V end lost 6 bases, the J end lost 1 base, and 9 bases lay between the germline ends. The germline V gene has CDR1 MDHEN and CDR2 SYDVKM. The CDR3 is made up of 13 amino acids. CDR3 sequence (DNA): TGTGCCAGCAGGGAAGCGGTCCAAGAGACCCAGTACTTC. This translates into CASREAVQETQYF. The entire variable domain, with the rest obtained from reference TRBV28 and TRBJ2-5, is as follows: DVKVTQSSRYLVKRTGEKVFLECVQDMDHENMFWYRQDPGLGLRLIYFSYDVKMKEKGDIPEGYSVSREKKERFSLILESASTNQTSMYLCASREAVQETQYFGPGTRLLVL.

The chain links TRBV6-5 to TRBJ1-4; D remains unclear. From germline, CDR1 is MNHEY and CDR2 SVGAGI. The CDR3 spans 14 residues. V was shortened by 2 bases and J by 0 bases, with 4 bases between the two germline ends. The CDR3 here is CASSYGATNEKLFF. CDR3 DNA: TGTGCCAGCAGTTACGGGGCAACTAATGAAAAACTGTTTTTT.

This clonotype was observed a few times. V gene TRBV20-1 combines with J gene TRBJ1-2; 9 positions match TRBD1. Per germline, CDR1 DFQATT and CDR2 SNEGSKA (reference sequence). Trimming cost V 3 bases and J 4 bases; bases outside gene matches: 0. The CDR3 length is 12 residues. The CDR3 sequence: CSARDRGYGYTF. CDR3 DNA sequence: TGCAGTGCTAGGGACAGGGGCTATGGCTACACCTTC.

This clonotype was detected a few times. The rearrangement uses TRBV2 and TRBJ2-3; 8 positions match TRBD1. The V gene end was trimmed by 7 bases and the J gene end by 6 bases; junction bases not matched to a gene: 36. The CDR3 is 23 residues long. Per germline, CDR1 SNHLY and CDR2 FYNNEI. This chain's CDR3 is CASTQADRAQEGEGLEAADTQYF. CDR3 coding DNA: TGTGCCAGCACCCAAGCGGACAGGGCTCAGGAGGGAGAGGGACTCGAAGCCGCGGATACGCAGTATTTT.

The J gene is TRBJ2-1, the V gene TRBV24-1; D is perhaps TRBD2 (7 bases). CDR3 length equals 16 residues. V lost 6 bases and J lost 6, with 20 bases in between. Germline V lookup: CDR1 KGHDR, CDR2 SFDVKD. This CDR3 is CATSSREGEWGNEQFF. The DNA of the CDR3 is TGTGCCACCAGTTCCAGGGAGGGGGAATGGGGCAATGAGCAGTTCTTC.

The V and J genes are TRBV29-1 and TRBJ2-3, with D maybe TRBD2 (6 bases). This CDR3 has 12 amino acids. Per germline, CDR1 SQVTM and CDR2 ANQGSEA. Trimming removed 8 bases at V and 0 bases at J, with 9 bases between. CDR3 in amino acids: CSSTSSTDTQYF. For the CDR3, the DNA is TGCAGCTCGACTAGTAGCACAGATACGCAGTATTTT.

The chain has TRBV6-1 and TRBJ1-5, with TRBD1 matching over 7 bases. The CDR3 runs to 15 residues. The ends lost 3 bases at V and 5 bases at J; junction bases unmatched: 7. Looked up from germline, CDR1 is MNHNS and CDR2 is SASEGT. Written as DNA, the CDR3 is TGTGCCAGCAGTGACGACGGAGGGGGCCATCAGCCCCAGCATTTT. Its protein product is CASSDDGGGHQPQHF.

This chain connects TRBV29-1 to TRBJ2-2; D not resolved. The length of the CDR3 is 13 residues. With 3 bases removed from V and 1 base from J, the gap between germline ends came to 6 bases. Germline CDR1 and CDR2: SQVTM and ANQGSEA. As DNA, the CDR3 is TGCAGCGTTGATGTGGGGAACACCGGGGAGCTGTTTTTT. Protein sequence: CSVDVGNTGELFF.